One and the same sample provided the 27 T cell receptor beta chains below, sequenced in a study of breast tumors, draining lymph nodes, adjacent tissues. TCRdb analysed the multiplex PCR reads with MiXCR anew, one entry per CDR3 protein. The table has some 200,000 distinct CDR3 sequences, around a third seen once. Samples came from axillary lymph nodes draining the breast cancer. Sequenced: axillary lymph node tissue. The receptors here all came from a female donor with breast cancer. Some clones in this sample may be carry-over from other donors' samples.

V is TRBV2 and J is TRBJ2-6; D is possibly TRBD2 (7 bases). The V gene's germline CDR1 is SNHLY and CDR2 FYNNEI. This CDR3 has 17 residues. V dropped 6 bases and J dropped 0 bases, with 15 bases sitting between them. CDR3: CASRDTGRASGANVLTF. CDR3 coding DNA: TGTGCCAGCAGGGATACAGGGAGGGCCTCTGGGGCCAACGTCCTGACTTTC.

This clonotype showed up many times. This rearrangement joins TRBV6-5 to TRBJ1-5; possibly TRBD1 for D (5 bases). Per germline, CDR1 MNHEY and CDR2 SVGAGI. Trimming took off 5 bases at V and 2 bases at J, with 10 bases between the two ends. There are 14 residues in the CDR3. The CDR3 here is CASSRSGRNQPQHF. The CDR3 bases are TGTGCCAGCAGTAGGTCAGGGCGCAATCAGCCCCAGCATTTT.

This clonotype was counted many times. The chain couples TRBV30 to TRBJ2-2; TRBD2 agrees at 9 bases. Germline assignment: CDR1 GTSNPN and CDR2 SVGIG (reference sequence). The junction had 8 bases not matched to a gene; V was cut back by 8 bases and J by 1 base. The CDR3 contains 15 residues. The CDR3 loop is CAGGRAGGNTGELFF. For the CDR3, the DNA is TGTGCCGGTGGGAGAGCGGGAGGGAACACCGGGGAGCTGTTTTTT.

In this sample, this clonotype turned up many times. The junction departs from germline at one end; a sequencing error may be responsible. The rearrangement uses TRBV7-8 and TRBJ1-2; TRBD1 is a possible D gene (5 bases). The CDR3 consists of 15 residues. The germline V gene has CDR1 SGHVS and CDR2 FQNEAQ. The CDR3 sequence: CASSWEGSRVNGYPF. The CDR3 DNA follows: TGTGCCAGCAGCTGGGAGGGCAGCAGGGTGAATGGCTACCCCTTC.

The sample holds many counts of this clonotype. The junction does not match germline at one end; this may be a read error. The gene calls are TRBV11-2 and TRBJ2-5, with a tentative D call TRBD2 (5 bases). The CDR3 sequence is 13 residues long. Germline CDR1 is SGHAT and CDR2 is FQNNGV. The CDR3 here is CASTLALQETQYF. For the CDR3, the DNA is TGTGCCAGCACCTTAGCGCTTCAAGAGACCCAGTACTTC.

The genes are TRBV7-6 and TRBJ2-5; a weak D match, TRBD1 (6 bases). Trimming removed 1 base from V and 9 bases from J, with 24 bases in between. Germline V gives CDR1 SGHVS, CDR2 FNYEAQ. The CDR3 covers 17 residues. CDR3 amino acids: CASSLGQLTGVQGPQYF. CDR3 in DNA: TGTGCCAGCAGCTTAGGACAATTGACAGGCGTCCAAGGGCCCCAGTACTTC.

This sequence joins TRBV6-1 and TRBJ2-3; D gene unclear. Germline V CDR1 and CDR2: MNHNS, SASEGT. This CDR3 spans 14 amino acids. Trimming took off 7 bases at V and 3 bases at J, with 14 bases between the two ends. The CDR3 spells CASTGPGVTDTQYF. As DNA, the CDR3 is TGTGCCAGCACCGGTCCTGGGGTGACAGATACGCAGTATTTT.

This clonotype was found many times. The conserved phenylalanine or tryptophan is not found at the CDR3 terminus, so this likely reflects a read error. The DNA is omitted, as the CDR3 cannot be located on it reliably, and the CDR3 follows TCRdb's listing. The chain is built from TRBV6-1 and TRBJ1-6; the D call TRBD1 from the table was never checked on the DNA. The CDR3 length equals 11 residues, ends included. Germline-derived CDR1 and CDR2 are MNHNS and SASEGT. The CDR3 protein is CASSERQGHHS.

This clonotype has a count of ten or more. This chain links TRBV4-2 with TRBJ2-5, with 12 bases matching TRBD2. The CDR3 sequence is 17 residues long. Germline V gene sequence: CDR1 LGHNA, CDR2 YNFKEQ. J was trimmed by 5 bases and V by 0 bases; bases with no gene match: 7. The CDR3 region has the DNA TGTGCCAGCAGCCAAGAAACTAGCGGGAGGAAGGGGGAGACCCAGTACTTC. Translated, it gives CASSQETSGRKGETQYF.

The sample holds many counts of this clonotype. The chain carries TRBV7-3 and TRBJ2-2; 7 positions match TRBD2. The CDR3 has 14 amino acids. Trimming took 5 bases from V and 4 from J; bases not matched to a gene: 4. Germline CDR1 SGHTA, CDR2 FQGTGA. The CDR3 loop reads CASSLGLTTGELFF. CDR3 nucleotides: TGTGCCAGCAGCCTGGGACTAACCACCGGGGAGCTGTTTTTT.

This clonotype came up many times. This rearrangement joins TRBV6-7 to TRBJ2-1; D call uncertain. TRBV6-7 carries the ORF label, with uncertain function. Deletions cut 5 bases from V and 9 bases from J, with 11 bases between. The CDR3 is 12 amino acids. The CDR3 coding sequence is TGTGCCAGCAGTCACCCCGTGACTGAGCAGTTCTTC. It yields the protein CASSHPVTEQFF.

This clonotype has at least ten counts. The chain couples TRBV7-9 to TRBJ2-2; perhaps TRBD1 as D (5 bases). Looked up from germline, CDR1 is SEHNR and CDR2 is FQNEAQ (reference sequence). There are 14 residues in the CDR3. V was shortened by 5 bases and J by 0 bases, with 7 bases between the two germline ends. The CDR3 spells CASSRTTNTGELFF. The CDR3 nucleotides are TGTGCCAGCAGCAGGACAACGAACACCGGGGAGCTGTTTTTT. The full variable domain, rest sourced from reference TRBV7-9 and TRBJ2-2, is DTGVSQNPRHKITKRGQNVTFRCDPISEHNRLYWYRQTLGQGPEFLTYFQNEAQLEKSRLLSDRFSAERPKGSFSTLEIQRTEQGDSAMYLCASSRTTNTGELFFGEGSRLTVL.

This clonotype was detected many times. The CDR3 sequence is CASSSHGLAGQSEQYF. CDR3 coding DNA: TGTGCCAGCAGTTCTCACGGACTAGCGGGACAGAGCGAGCAGTACTTC. The V call is TRBV6-2 or TRBV6-3, the J call TRBJ2-7, with TRBD2 identical over 12 bases. Per the germline V gene, CDR1 is MNHEY and CDR2 is SVGEGT. With 4 bases clipped from V and 6 bases from J, the junction kept 10 bases outside the gene matches. The CDR3 loop spans 16 amino acids.

This clonotype was seen ten or more times. The chain combines TRBV6-2 or TRBV6-3 with TRBJ2-1; D call uncertain. This CDR3 spans 12 amino acids. V lost 8 bases to trimming and J lost 2 bases, with 7 bases between them. The germline V gene has CDR1 MNHEY and CDR2 SVGEGT. The CDR3: CASCRPYNEQFF. CDR3 bases: TGTGCCAGCTGTAGACCCTACAATGAGCAGTTCTTC.

Of note for this clonotype: This could be a read error, since a much larger clone is one nucleotide away. The CDR3 DNA reads as TGTGCCAGCGTGACGGATGATTCACCCCTCCACTTT. This codes for CASVTDDSPLHF. The rearrangement uses TRBV28 and TRBJ1-6, with D hard to call. V gave up 8 bases and J gave up 8 bases, with 10 bases separating them. The germline CDR1 and CDR2 sequences are MDHEN and SYDVKM. The CDR3 contains 12 residues. Full variable domain (remainder filled in from reference TRBV28 and TRBJ1-6): DVKVTQSSRYLVKRTGEKVFLECVQDMDHENMFWYRQDPGLGLRLIYFSYDVKMKEKGDIPEGYSVSREKKERFSLILESASTNQTSMYLCASVTDDSPLHFGNGTRLTVT.

Turning to this clonotype: It may be a read error: a sequence one base away is much more abundant. CDR3 bases: TGTACCAGCAGCTTAAGGCTGACAGGGTATCCCCTCTCCCCCCAAAACGGCTACACCTTC. Its protein is CTSSLRLTGYPLSPQNGYTF. The chain employs TRBV7-6 and TRBJ1-2; 7 positions agree with TRBD1. Germline V lookup: CDR1 SGHVS, CDR2 FNYEAQ. The CDR3 spans 20 residues.

This clonotype has only a few counts. The chain carries TRBV12-3 or TRBV12-4 and TRBJ2-3; D is undetermined. V lost 5 bases and J lost 0, with 15 bases in between. CDR3 length: 16 amino acids. The CDR3 DNA sequence: TGTGCCAGCAGTCCCCTTGGGCGGAGTAGCACAGATACGCAGTATTTT. Its protein product is CASSPLGRSSTDTQYF.

This clonotype showed up many times. The J gene is TRBJ1-5, the V gene TRBV7-2; D remains ambiguous. Germline CDR1 is SGHTA and CDR2 is FQGNSA. CDR3 length: 12 amino acids. The ends were cut back, 1 base at V and 9 bases at J, with 7 bases in the middle. This chain's CDR3 is CASSLGGLPQHF. CDR3 nucleotides: TGTGCCAGCAGCTTAGGTGGTCTGCCCCAGCATTTT.

This clonotype has ten or more counts. This chain joins TRBV11-2 and TRBJ2-3; 10 nucleotides align to TRBD2. CDR1 and CDR2 (germline): SGHAT, FQNNGV. Unmatched junction bases numbered 11, after V lost 3 bases and J lost 8 bases. CDR3 size: 16 residues. CDR3 DNA sequence: TGTGCCAGCAGCTTCCTAGCGGGGGCCGGGGGTGGTACGCAGTATTTT. Residues: CASSFLAGAGGGTQYF.

This clonotype was seen repeatedly, ten times or more. An end of the junction does not agree with germline; a read error may underlie this. CDR3 sequence reads: CATSDPPGVQGSVF. DNA of the CDR3: TGTGCCACCAGTGATCCCCCAGGGGTTCAAGGTTCGGTCTTC. The rearrangement uses TRBV24-1 and TRBJ2-1, with D possibly being TRBD1 (6 bases). This CDR3 contains 14 residues. Germline CDR1 KGHDR, CDR2 SFDVKD.

This clonotype was observed many times. A much larger clone is a single base away; this may be a read error. The chain joins TRBV6-1 to TRBJ2-3, with D possibly being TRBD1 (7 bases). Germline-derived CDR1 and CDR2 are MNHNS and SASEGT. V shed 5 bases and J shed 7 bases, with 16 bases lying between them. The CDR3 runs 14 residues. This chain's CDR3 is CASSQGGSANTQYF. The CDR3 region has the DNA TGTGCCAGCAGTCAGGGGGGTAGCGCGAATACGCAGTATTTT.

The chain carries TRBV20-1 and TRBJ2-2, with TRBD2 matching 13 bases. V was pared by 3 bases and J by 4 bases, with 5 bases of the junction left unmatched. Germline loops: CDR1 DFQATT, CDR2 SNEGSKA (reference sequence). This CDR3 has 16 residues. The CDR3 loop is CSASLTSGGTTGELFF. For the CDR3, the DNA is TGCAGTGCTAGCCTGACTAGCGGGGGGACCACCGGGGAGCTGTTTTTT.

This clonotype turned up a few times. At one end, the junction sequence differs from germline, possibly due to a read error. The chain joins TRBV20-1 to TRBJ1-2, with unresolved D. Germline V gene data show CDR1 as DFQATT and CDR2 as SNEGSKA (reference sequence). The CDR3 length is 12 residues. Here the CDR3 DNA reads TGCAGGGGAGTCGAGGGTGAAGGCGGCTCCACCTTC. Protein product: CRGVEGEGGSTF.

The rearrangement links TRBV6-6 to TRBJ1-1; TRBD1 matches 8 bases. Germline CDR1 reads MNHNY; CDR2 reads SVGAGI (reference sequence). CDR3 size: 17 residues. V shed 0 bases, J shed 4 bases, and the junction held 10 bases outside the gene matches. CDR3 sequence reads: CASSYSTGTGRGTEAFF. The CDR3 coding sequence is TGTGCCAGCAGTTACTCGACCGGGACAGGTAGAGGCACTGAAGCTTTCTTT.

This clonotype was observed many times. V gene TRBV7-2 combines with J gene TRBJ1-4; D gene ambiguous. The germline CDR1 and CDR2 sequences are SGHTA and FQGNSA. Between the trimmed V and J ends, which lost 0 bases and 7 bases, there was a span of 9 bases. The CDR3 runs 14 residues. CDR3: CASSLAGSGEKLFF. As DNA, the CDR3 is TGTGCCAGCAGCTTAGCTGGGTCGGGTGAAAAACTGTTTTTT.

This clonotype was counted many times. The chain uses TRBV14 and TRBJ2-2; D is undetermined. From germline, CDR1 is SGHDN and CDR2 FVKESK. The V and J ends lost 0 bases and 8 bases respectively, with 10 bases between them. The CDR3 is 14 residues long. The CDR3 here is CASSQDLYAGELFF. CDR3 nucleotide sequence: TGTGCCAGCAGCCAAGATCTTTATGCGGGGGAGCTGTTTTTT.

Many counts were recorded for this clonotype. The V and J genes are TRBV7-2 and TRBJ2-1; 7 bases match TRBD2. The CDR3 is made up of 14 amino acids. Germline assignment: CDR1 SGHTA and CDR2 FQGNSA. V was pared by 3 bases and J by 5 bases, with 4 bases of the junction left unmatched. The CDR3 nucleotides read TGTGCCAGCAGCTTCCCTAGCGGCAACAATGAGCAGTTCTTC. As protein: CASSFPSGNNEQFF.